This is a list of T cell receptor beta chains from one sample in a study of OX40 agonist ivuxolimab in advanced cancers. TCRdb's copy holds only in-frame clones and misses some; the assay was immunoSEQ multiplex PCR. The sample yields about 87,000 clones, around nine tenths seen once. Sequencing was performed on CD4+ or CD8+ T cells sorted from blood, taken in a trial of the OX40 agonist ivuxolimab. The receptors originated from an adult with an advanced solid tumor such as melanoma, head and neck, liver or kidney cancer. Each CDR3 is given with its conserved first and last residue. The order of the fields is D gene, V gene, J gene, clone size, CDR3 protein, CDR3 DNA. A D gene is named only where the DNA matches it firmly. Expanded clones are given a class, and other clones once, few, many or no size at all.

TRBD2	TRBV28	TRBJ2-1	NA	CASSLVGGPGNEQFF	TGTGCCAGCAGTTTGGTGGGAGGGCCGGGCAATGAGCAGTTCTTC
NA	TRBV10-1	TRBJ2-4	NA	CASSEGQKNKNIQYF	TGCGCCAGCAGCGAAGGACAGAAAAACAAAAACATTCAGTACTTC
NA	TRBV7-6	TRBJ1-3	NA	CASSLAGYSGNTIYF	TGTGCCAGCAGCTTAGCAGGGTACTCTGGAAACACCATATATTTT
NA	TRBV9	TRBJ2-2	NA	CASSAVSGGTGELFF	TGTGCCAGCAGCGCCGTGAGTGGGGGGACCGGGGAGCTGTTTTTT
TRBD2	TRBV10-3	TRBJ2-4	once	CAISETAGVGENIQYF	TGTGCCATCAGTGAGACAGCGGGAGTGGGCGAAAACATTCAGTACTTC
TRBD1	TRBV7-3	TRBJ2-7	NA	CASSPQSGGPYEQYF	TGTGCCAGCAGCCCACAGTCAGGGGGTCCCTACGAGCAGTACTTC
NA	TRBV9	TRBJ2-6	few	CASSVDSSGANVLTF	TGTGCCAGCAGCGTGGACAGCTCTGGGGCCAACGTCCTGACTTTC
TRBD1	TRBV30	TRBJ1-2	once	CAWSHRDRGGYGYTF	TGTGCCTGGAGTCACCGGGACAGGGGCGGGTATGGCTACACCTTC
TRBD1	TRBV6-5	TRBJ1-2	NA	CASSPQGARGYGYTF	TGTGCCAGCAGCCCTCAGGGGGCAAGGGGCTATGGCTACACCTTC
TRBD1	TRBV2	TRBJ1-3	once	CASSEAGTGGNTIYF	TGTGCCAGCAGTGAGGCGGGGACAGGGGGAAACACCATATATTTT
NA	TRBV7-3	TRBJ1-6	NA	CASAGQTNSPLHF	TGTGCCAGCGCCGGACAGACTAATTCACCCCTCCACTTT
TRBD1	TRBV6-5	TRBJ1-1	once	CASTRQGRDTEAFF	TGTGCCAGCACACGACAGGGCCGGGACACTGAAGCTTTCTTT
TRBD2	TRBV12-5	TRBJ2-7	once	CASGLPRRSPSGRAYEQYF	TGTGCTAGTGGTTTGCCTCGTAGGAGCCCTAGCGGTCGGGCCTACGAGCAGTACTTC
NA	TRBV19	TRBJ1-2	NA	CASSIGDISNYGYTF	TGTGCCAGTAGTATAGGGGACATTTCTAACTATGGCTACACCTTC
NA	TRBV30	TRBJ1-6	NA	CAWSAASSYNSPLHF	TGTGCCTGGAGTGCGGCGAGCTCCTATAATTCACCCCTCCACTTT
NA	TRBV5-1	TRBJ2-5	NA	CASSLDPGETQYF	TGCGCCAGCAGCCTAGACCCAGGGGAGACCCAGTACTTC
TRBD1	TRBV5-4	TRBJ2-7	once	CASSLNRGYEQYF	TGTGCCAGCAGCTTGAACAGGGGATACGAGCAGTACTTC
TRBD1	TRBV27	TRBJ1-2	NA	CASSLGQGIGGYTF	TGTGCCAGCAGCCTCGGACAGGGGATAGGGGGCTACACCTTC
NA	TRBV27	TRBJ2-5	NA	CASSRHEQETQYF	TGTGCCAGCAGTCGACACGAGCAAGAGACCCAGTACTTC
NA	TRBV4-1	TRBJ1-4	NA	CASSPSGGGVDEKLFF	TGCGCCAGCAGCCCAAGTGGGGGGGGAGTCGATGAAAAACTGTTTTTT
TRBD2	TRBV5-4	TRBJ2-1	NA	CASSAVGTSAGDEQFF	TGTGCCAGCAGCGCCGTTGGGACTAGCGCCGGAGATGAGCAGTTCTTC
NA	TRBV19	TRBJ2-6	NA	CASQNPTSGANVLTF	TGTGCCAGCCAAAACCCGACCTCTGGGGCCAACGTCCTGACTTTC
TRBD2	TRBV11-3	TRBJ2-5	once	CASSSPLAGGGETQYF	TGTGCCAGCAGCTCTCCCCTAGCGGGAGGGGGAGAGACCCAGTACTTC
NA	TRBV27	TRBJ2-7	NA	CASSRAPLVDEQYF	TGTGCCAGCAGTCGGGCTCCACTAGTTGACGAGCAGTACTTC
TRBD2	TRBV10-3	TRBJ2-1	NA	CAISEGSGSYNEQFF	TGTGCCATCAGTGAAGGTAGCGGGTCCTACAATGAGCAGTTCTTC
TRBD2	TRBV5-4	TRBJ2-2	once	CASEVAGGRTSTGELFF	TGTGCCTCAGAGGTAGCGGGAGGTCGCACCTCCACCGGGGAGCTGTTTTTT
NA	TRBV7-2	TRBJ2-3	NA	CASSPGPTRTDTQYF	TGTGCCAGCAGTCCGGGGCCCACCAGGACAGATACGCAGTATTTT
NA	TRBV5-4	TRBJ1-2	NA	CASSPYTTTPSYYGYTF	TGTGCCAGCAGCCCCTACACCACCACCCCTTCATACTATGGCTACACCTTC
TRBD1	TRBV5-5	TRBJ1-2	NA	CASSMQQGASGYGYTF	TGTGCCAGCAGCATGCAGCAGGGGGCTTCTGGCTATGGCTACACCTTC
TRBD2	TRBV11-2	TRBJ2-7	NA	CASSLDPSGSSNEQYF	TGTGCCAGCAGCTTAGATCCCAGCGGGAGCTCCAACGAGCAGTACTTC
TRBD1	TRBV5-1	TRBJ1-1	NA	CASSEGQGAVNTEAFF	TGCGCCAGCAGCGAGGGACAGGGGGCGGTCAACACTGAAGCTTTCTTT
TRBD2	TRBV7-2	TRBJ2-7	NA	CASSIPTSGRHEQYF	TGTGCCAGCAGCATCCCCACTAGCGGGAGGCACGAGCAGTACTTC
NA	TRBV7-2	TRBJ2-2	NA	CASSLSPDATGELFF	TGTGCCAGCAGCTTGAGTCCTGACGCCACCGGGGAGCTGTTTTTT
TRBD1	TRBV2	TRBJ2-7	NA	CARDRISYEQYF	TGTGCCAGGGACAGGATCTCCTACGAGCAGTACTTC
NA	TRBV5-1	TRBJ2-3	NA	CASSLSGASTDTQYF	TGCGCCAGCAGCTTATCCGGGGCTAGCACAGATACGCAGTATTTT
NA	TRBV27	TRBJ2-2	NA	CASSPKMRQNTGELFF	TGTGCCAGCAGCCCGAAAATGAGACAAAACACCGGGGAGCTGTTTTTT
NA	TRBV6-5	TRBJ1-1	NA	CASSYAPNTEAFF	TGTGCCAGCAGTTACGCCCCGAACACTGAAGCTTTCTTT
TRBD2	TRBV6-6	TRBJ2-5	few	CASSNGAGGRETQYF	TGTGCCAGCAGCAACGGGGCGGGAGGAAGGGAGACCCAGTACTTC
NA	TRBV7-7	TRBJ2-2	NA	CASSPSSYNTGELFF	TGTGCTAGCAGCCCGAGCAGTTACAACACCGGGGAGCTGTTTTTT
NA	TRBV11-1	TRBJ2-1	NA	CASSYHNEQFF	TGTGCCAGCAGCTACCACAATGAGCAGTTCTTC
NA	TRBV7-8	TRBJ1-4	NA	CASSLYGQTNEKLFF	TGTGCCAGCAGCTTATATGGTCAAACTAATGAAAAACTGTTTTTT
NA	TRBV10-1	TRBJ2-2	NA	CASSERANTGELFF	TGCGCCAGCAGTGAGAGAGCAAACACCGGGGAGCTGTTTTTT
NA	TRBV4-2	TRBJ2-7	NA	CASSQERRSDEQYF	TGTGCCAGCAGCCAAGAAAGGCGGTCGGACGAGCAGTACTTC
TRBD2	TRBV27	TRBJ2-7	once	CASSSGTSGATYEQYF	TGTGCCAGCAGTTCCGGGACTAGCGGGGCCACCTACGAGCAGTACTTC
NA	TRBV30	TRBJ1-4	NA	CAWSRNSNEKLFF	TGTGCCTGGAGTAGGAACAGTAATGAAAAACTGTTTTTT
TRBD1	TRBV5-1	TRBJ1-2	NA	CASSPSGTGYYGYTF	TGCGCCAGCAGCCCCTCGGGGACAGGGTACTATGGCTACACCTTC
NA	TRBV28	TRBJ2-7	NA	CASSFAGVYEQYF	TGTGCCAGCAGTTTCGCAGGGGTGTACGAGCAGTACTTC
NA	TRBV2	TRBJ2-5	once	CASSSLHQETQYF	TGTGCCAGCAGCTCCCTACACCAAGAGACCCAGTACTTC
TRBD1	TRBV5-4	TRBJ2-3	NA	CASSSARDRLTDTQYF	TGTGCCAGCAGCTCGGCCAGGGACAGGCTCACAGATACGCAGTATTTT
TRBD2	TRBV10-3	TRBJ2-3	once	CAISGASGGPDTQYF	TGTGCCATCAGTGGAGCTAGCGGGGGGCCAGATACGCAGTATTTT
NA	TRBV7-9	TRBJ2-1	NA	CASSLQGGLGGNEQFF	TGTGCCAGCAGCCTCCAGGGTGGACTAGGGGGCAATGAGCAGTTCTTC
NA	TRBV30	TRBJ2-2	NA	CAWSVSLTGELFF	TGTGCCTGGAGTGTAAGTCTTACCGGGGAGCTGTTTTTT
NA	TRBV4-1	TRBJ1-1	NA	CASSQDSGIYTEAFF	TGCGCCAGCAGCCAAGATTCGGGGATTTACACTGAAGCTTTCTTT
NA	TRBV19	TRBJ2-7	NA	CASSISYGLSYEQYF	TGTGCCAGTAGTATAAGCTACGGTCTCTCCTACGAGCAGTACTTC
NA	TRBV5-6	TRBJ1-2	few	CASSPGGRIYGYTF	TGTGCCAGCAGCCCTGGGGGGCGGATCTATGGCTACACCTTC